This T cell receptor (beta chain) was recorded in a study of blood T cell repertoires in COVID-19. TCRdb's copy holds only in-frame clones and misses some; the assay was immunoSEQ multiplex PCR. The data show 140,000 to 150,000 clones, around three quarters seen once. This sequence was found in a man aged 45 to 65 with acute or convalescent COVID-19. Source material: peripheral blood.

The CDR3 DNA reads TGTGCCAGCAACGAGGGAACGGGGGAGCAGTACGTC. Its protein product is CASNEGTGEQYV. The rearrangement joins TRBV2 to TRBJ2-7; D possibly corresponds to TRBD2 (5 bases). CDR1 is SNHLY and CDR2 is FYNNEI in the germline V gene. Trimming shortened V by 7 bases and J by 7 bases, and 14 bases separated the two germline ends. The CDR3 runs to 12 residues.